This T cell receptor beta chain was observed in a study of blood T cell repertoires in COVID-19. Study-wide background: PBMCs, B-cell-depleted T cells, or T cells were the source of the cDNA or gDNA that made up the material.

Looked up from germline, CDR1 is SGHNT and CDR2 is YYREEE (reference sequence). The J segment lost 2 bases and the V segment lost 2 bases, leaving 9 bases of the junction unmatched. The CDR3 is 17 amino acids. Repertoires were generated with immunoSEQ multiplex PCR, while TCRdb's copy carries only in-frame clones and drops some. The data hold under 100,000 clones, with roughly 87% observed a single time. The V and J genes are TRBV5-4 and TRBJ2-3, with 9 nucleotides matching TRBD2. This TCR came from a male donor with acute or convalescent COVID-19. Sequencing was performed on peripheral blood. The CDR3 sequence is CASSLFSSGGFTDTQYF. DNA for the CDR3: TGTGCCAGCAGCTTATTTAGTAGCGGGGGATTCACAGATACGCAGTATTTT.